There are a few counts of the clone carrying this T cell receptor (beta chain). RNA transcripts gave rise to amplified TCR beta CDR3 regions. A first-round RT-PCR of the TCR CDR3 used the HTBI primer set. TCRdb re-derived calls from the multiplex PCR reads in MiXCR, one entry per CDR3 protein. The sample shows hundreds of thousands of distinct CDR3 sequences, roughly 15% of them seen only once. Lactation, pregnancy, other autoimmune disease or uncontrolled infection excluded patients. This record belongs to a study of T cells in Graves' hyperthyroidism and ophthalmopathy. V trimming: 4 bases; J trimming: 4 bases; junction bases outside the gene matches: 0. There are 13 residues in the CDR3. Germline loops: CDR1 SQVTM, CDR2 ANQGSEA.

The origin of this receptor is a woman aged 18-29 years with Graves' hyperthyroidism. The chain employs TRBV29-1 and TRBJ2-1, with 11 nucleotides matching TRBD2. The specimen sequenced was blood. CDR3 in DNA: TGCAGCGTTGCTAGCGGGAGGTACAATGAGCAGTTCTTC. This sequence encodes CSVASGRYNEQFF.